A single sample gave rise to the 6 T cell receptor beta chains below, sequenced in a study of cytomegalovirus exposure and HLA in healthy donors (dated by TCRdb to about 2017). Receptor amplification or capture employed the immunoSEQ multiplex PCR assay. TCRdb stores this immuneACCESS table with in-frame sequences only. Part of the clones is absent; in the studies checked, under half of the shortfall reflects unresolved V genes, and no reason is known for the rest. This sample has 200,000 to 250,000 clones in its table, and about 83% of those were observed once. Of the sample, around 3% is held by the ten largest clones. The sequencing input was PBMCs. All receptors come from a man younger than 30 in good health and CMV-seronegative.

The chain recombines TRBV18 with TRBJ1-3, with TRBD1 matching over 9 bases. V dropped 6 bases and J dropped 4; count of bases not matched to a gene: 7. This CDR3 spans 15 amino acids. Germline values: CDR1 KGHSH, CDR2 LQKENI. In nucleotides, the CDR3 is TGTGCCAGCTCCGAGGGACAGGGTCCCGGAAACACCATATATTTT. Translating gives CASSEGQGPGNTIYF.

In DNA, the CDR3 is TGTGCCACCAGGGACAGGGGCACTGAAGCTTTCTTT. Protein product: CATRDRGTEAFF. The genes are TRBV28 and TRBJ1-1; TRBD1 agrees at 10 bases. Germline CDR1 is MDHEN and CDR2 is SYDVKM. The CDR3 spans 12 residues. With 10 bases clipped from V and 4 bases from J, the junction kept 3 bases outside the gene matches.

The chain is built from TRBV28 and TRBJ1-3; a possible D gene is TRBD1 (5 bases). The CDR3 is 15 residues long. V was shortened by 3 bases and J by 1 base, with 10 bases between the two germline ends. CDR1 and CDR2 from the germline V gene are MDHEN and SYDVKM. CDR3 region: CASSFWGGSGNTIYF. For the CDR3, the DNA is TGTGCCAGCAGTTTCTGGGGCGGATCTGGAAACACCATATATTTT.

This clone appeared a single time. The chain recombines TRBV4-3 with TRBJ2-7, with a possible D match to TRBD1 (5 bases). In germline, CDR1 is LGHNA, CDR2 YSLEER. Trimming took off 0 bases at V and 6 bases at J, with 9 bases between the two ends. This CDR3 spans 13 amino acids. CDR3 sequence: CASSQDVRGEQYF. The CDR3 nucleotides read TGCGCCAGCAGCCAAGATGTAAGGGGCGAGCAGTACTTC.

J is TRBJ2-4 and V is TRBV28; 8 bases agree with TRBD2. The germline CDR1 and CDR2 sequences are MDHEN and SYDVKM. The CDR3 covers 16 residues. V lost 3 bases, J lost 8 bases, and 12 bases stayed unmatched. CDR3 DNA: TGTGCCAGCAGTTTGATGCCGGGACTAGGACCTGACATTCAGTACTTC. Its translation: CASSLMPGLGPDIQYF.

CDR3 sequence reads: CASSLTGNSVGTNEKLFF. The DNA of the CDR3 is TGTGCCAGCAGCCTTACAGGGAACTCCGTCGGAACTAATGAAAAACTGTTTTTT. The genes are TRBV9 and TRBJ1-4; maybe TRBD1 (6 bases). V was pared by 4 bases and J by 1 base, with 20 bases between. The V gene's germline CDR1 is SGDLS and CDR2 YYNGEE. The CDR3 runs to 18 residues.